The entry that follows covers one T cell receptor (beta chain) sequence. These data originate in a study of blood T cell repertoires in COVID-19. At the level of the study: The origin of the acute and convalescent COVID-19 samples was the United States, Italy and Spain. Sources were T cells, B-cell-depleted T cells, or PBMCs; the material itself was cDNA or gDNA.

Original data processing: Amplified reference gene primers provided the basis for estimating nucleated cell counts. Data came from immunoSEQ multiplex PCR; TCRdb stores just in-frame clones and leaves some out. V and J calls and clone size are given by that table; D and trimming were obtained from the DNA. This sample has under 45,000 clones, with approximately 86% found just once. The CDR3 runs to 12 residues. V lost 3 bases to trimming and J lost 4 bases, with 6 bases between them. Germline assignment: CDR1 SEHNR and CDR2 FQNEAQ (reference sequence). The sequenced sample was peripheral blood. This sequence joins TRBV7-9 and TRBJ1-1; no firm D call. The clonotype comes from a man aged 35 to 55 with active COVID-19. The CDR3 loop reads CASSFTGTEAFF. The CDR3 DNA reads TGTGCCAGCAGCTTTACGGGCACTGAAGCTTTCTTT.